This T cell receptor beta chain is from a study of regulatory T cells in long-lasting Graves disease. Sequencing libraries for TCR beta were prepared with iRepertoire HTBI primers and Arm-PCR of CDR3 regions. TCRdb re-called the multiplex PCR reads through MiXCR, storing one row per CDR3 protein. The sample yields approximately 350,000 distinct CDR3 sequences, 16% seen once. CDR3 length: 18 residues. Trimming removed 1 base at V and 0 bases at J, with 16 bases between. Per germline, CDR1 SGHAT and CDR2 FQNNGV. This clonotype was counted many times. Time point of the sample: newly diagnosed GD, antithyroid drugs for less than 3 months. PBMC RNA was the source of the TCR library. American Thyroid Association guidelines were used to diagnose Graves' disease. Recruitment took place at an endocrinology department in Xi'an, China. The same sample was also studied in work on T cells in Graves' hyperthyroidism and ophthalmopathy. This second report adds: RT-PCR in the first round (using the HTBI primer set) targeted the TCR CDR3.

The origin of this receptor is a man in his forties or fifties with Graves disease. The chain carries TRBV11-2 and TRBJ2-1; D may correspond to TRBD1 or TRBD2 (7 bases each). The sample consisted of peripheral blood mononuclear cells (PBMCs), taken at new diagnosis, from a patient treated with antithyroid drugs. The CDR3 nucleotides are TGTGCCAGCAGCTTAGTCAGGGGGGGTCATAGCTCCTACAATGAGCAGTTCTTC. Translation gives CASSLVRGGHSSYNEQFF. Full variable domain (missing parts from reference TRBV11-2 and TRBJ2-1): EAGVAQSPRYKIIEKRQSVAFWCNPISGHATLYWYQQILGQGPKLLIQFQNNGVVDDSQLPKDRFSAERLKGVDSTLKIQPAKLEDSAVYLCASSLVRGGHSSYNEQFFGPGTRLTVL.